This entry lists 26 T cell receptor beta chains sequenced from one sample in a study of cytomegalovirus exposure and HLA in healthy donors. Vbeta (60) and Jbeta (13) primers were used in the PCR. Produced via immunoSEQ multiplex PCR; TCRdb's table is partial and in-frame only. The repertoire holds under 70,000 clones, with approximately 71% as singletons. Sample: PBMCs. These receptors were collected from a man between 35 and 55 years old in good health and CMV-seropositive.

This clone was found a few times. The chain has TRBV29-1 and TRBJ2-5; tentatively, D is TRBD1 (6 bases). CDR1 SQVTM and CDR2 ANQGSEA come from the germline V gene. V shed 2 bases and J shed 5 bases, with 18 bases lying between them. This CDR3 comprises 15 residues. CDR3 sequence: CSVEKTGPPRETQYF. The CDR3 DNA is TGCAGCGTTGAAAAAACAGGGCCCCCAAGGGAGACCCAGTACTTC.

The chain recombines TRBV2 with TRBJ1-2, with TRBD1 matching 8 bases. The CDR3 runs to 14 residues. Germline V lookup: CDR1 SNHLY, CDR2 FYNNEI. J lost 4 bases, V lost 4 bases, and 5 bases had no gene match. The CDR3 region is CASSGQGRSYGYTF. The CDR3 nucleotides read TGTGCCAGCAGTGGACAGGGGCGAAGCTATGGCTACACCTTC.

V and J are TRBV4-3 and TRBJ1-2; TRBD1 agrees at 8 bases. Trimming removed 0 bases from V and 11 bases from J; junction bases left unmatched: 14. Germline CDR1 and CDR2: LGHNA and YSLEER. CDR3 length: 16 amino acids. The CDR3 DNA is TGCGCCAGCAGCCAAGACCCCATCTCCGGGACAGGTCAATACACCTTC. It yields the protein CASSQDPISGTGQYTF.

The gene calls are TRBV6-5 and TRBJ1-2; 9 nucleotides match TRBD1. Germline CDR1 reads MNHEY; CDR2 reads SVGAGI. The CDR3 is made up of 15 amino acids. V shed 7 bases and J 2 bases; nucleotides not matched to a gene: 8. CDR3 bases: TGTGCCAGCATCACGCTGGGACAGGGAAACTATGGCTACACCTTC. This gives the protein CASITLGQGNYGYTF.

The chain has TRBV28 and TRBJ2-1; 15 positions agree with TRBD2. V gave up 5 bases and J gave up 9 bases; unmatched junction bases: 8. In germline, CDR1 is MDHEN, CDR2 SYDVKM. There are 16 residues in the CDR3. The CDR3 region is CASSPGLAGGPGEQFF. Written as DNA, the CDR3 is TGTGCCAGCAGTCCTGGACTAGCGGGGGGGCCGGGTGAGCAGTTCTTC.

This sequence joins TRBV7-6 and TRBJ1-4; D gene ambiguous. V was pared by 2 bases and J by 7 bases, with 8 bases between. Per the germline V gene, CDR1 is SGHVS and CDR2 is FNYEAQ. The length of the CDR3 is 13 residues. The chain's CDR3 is CASSLNSGEKLFF. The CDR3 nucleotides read TGTGCCAGCAGCTTAAATTCGGGTGAAAAACTGTTTTTT.

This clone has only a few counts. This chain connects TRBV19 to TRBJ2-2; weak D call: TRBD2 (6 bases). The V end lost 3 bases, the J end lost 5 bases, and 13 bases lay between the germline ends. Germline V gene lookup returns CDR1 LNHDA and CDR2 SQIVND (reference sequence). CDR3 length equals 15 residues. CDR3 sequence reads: CASSIKIGGTGELFF. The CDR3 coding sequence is TGTGCCAGTAGTATTAAAATAGGAGGGACCGGGGAGCTGTTTTTT.

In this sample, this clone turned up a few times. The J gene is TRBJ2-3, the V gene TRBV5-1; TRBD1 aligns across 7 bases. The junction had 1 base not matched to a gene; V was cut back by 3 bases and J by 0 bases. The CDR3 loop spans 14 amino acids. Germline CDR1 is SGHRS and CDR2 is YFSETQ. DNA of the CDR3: TGCGCCAGCAGCTCGACAGGGAGCACAGATACGCAGTATTTT. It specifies CASSSTGSTDTQYF.

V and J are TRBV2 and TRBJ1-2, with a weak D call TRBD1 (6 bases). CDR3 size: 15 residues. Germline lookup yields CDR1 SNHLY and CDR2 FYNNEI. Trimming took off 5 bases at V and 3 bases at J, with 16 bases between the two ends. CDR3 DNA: TGTGCCAGCAGTTCGCAGGGGACTAAATACTATGGCTACACCTTC. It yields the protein CASSSQGTKYYGYTF.

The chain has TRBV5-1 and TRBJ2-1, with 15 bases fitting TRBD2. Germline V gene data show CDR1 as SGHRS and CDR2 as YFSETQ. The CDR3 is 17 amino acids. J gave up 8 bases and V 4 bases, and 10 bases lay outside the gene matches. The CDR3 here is CASSTGLAGGRLDEQFF. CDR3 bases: TGCGCCAGCAGCACGGGACTAGCGGGGGGTAGACTCGATGAGCAGTTCTTC.

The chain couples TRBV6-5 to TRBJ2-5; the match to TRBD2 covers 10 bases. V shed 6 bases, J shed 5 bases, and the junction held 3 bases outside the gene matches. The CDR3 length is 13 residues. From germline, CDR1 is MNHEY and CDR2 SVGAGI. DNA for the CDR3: TGTGCCAGCAGAAGTAGCGGGGGGGAGACCCAGTACTTC. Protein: CASRSSGGETQYF.

The CDR3 reads CASSEGAGNTEAFF. In DNA, the CDR3 is TGTGCCAGCAGTGAGGGGGCAGGGAACACTGAAGCTTTCTTT. This chain connects TRBV6-4 to TRBJ1-1, with a possible D match to TRBD1 (6 bases). Germline values: CDR1 MRHNA, CDR2 SNTAGT. V lost 3 bases and J 1 base, leaving 9 bases between the germline ends. The CDR3 covers 14 residues.

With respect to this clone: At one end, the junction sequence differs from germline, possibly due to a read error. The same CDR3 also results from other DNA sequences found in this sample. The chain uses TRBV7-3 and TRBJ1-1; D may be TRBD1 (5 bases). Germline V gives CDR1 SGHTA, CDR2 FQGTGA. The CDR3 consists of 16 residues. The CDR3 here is CASSLSAQGLNTEAFF. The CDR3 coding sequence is TGCGCCAGCAGCCTCTCCGCCCAGGGATTGAACACTGAAGCTTTCTTT.

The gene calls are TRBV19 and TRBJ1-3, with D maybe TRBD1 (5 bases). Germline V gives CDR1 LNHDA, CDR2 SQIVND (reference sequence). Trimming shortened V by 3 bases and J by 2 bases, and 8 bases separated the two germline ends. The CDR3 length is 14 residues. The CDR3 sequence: CASSISGTGNTIYF. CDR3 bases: TGTGCCAGTAGTATCTCAGGGACTGGAAACACCATATATTTT.

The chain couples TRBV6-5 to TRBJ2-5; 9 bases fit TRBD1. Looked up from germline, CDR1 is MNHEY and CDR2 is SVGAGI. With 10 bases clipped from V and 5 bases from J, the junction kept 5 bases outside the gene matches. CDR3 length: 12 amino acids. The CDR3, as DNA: TGTGCCACCGGGACAGGGCGGGAGACCCAGTACTTC. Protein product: CATGTGRETQYF.

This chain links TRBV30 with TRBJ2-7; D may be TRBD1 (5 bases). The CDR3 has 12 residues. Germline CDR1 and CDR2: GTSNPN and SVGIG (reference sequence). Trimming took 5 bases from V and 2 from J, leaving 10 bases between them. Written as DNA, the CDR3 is TGTGCCTGGGACAGAGGTACCTACGAGCAGTACTTC. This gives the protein CAWDRGTYEQYF.

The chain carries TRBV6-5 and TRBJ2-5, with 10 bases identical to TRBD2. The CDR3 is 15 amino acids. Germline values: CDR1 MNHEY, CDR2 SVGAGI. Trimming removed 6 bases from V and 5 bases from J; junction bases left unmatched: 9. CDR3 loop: CASSLSGGAWETQYF. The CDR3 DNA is TGTGCCAGCAGCTTAAGCGGGGGGGCTTGGGAGACCCAGTACTTC.

The CDR3 reads CASARSGGGNEQFF. DNA for the CDR3: TGTGCCAGCGCCCGCTCGGGGGGAGGGAATGAGCAGTTCTTC. The chain recombines TRBV6-5 with TRBJ2-1, with 7 bases aligning to TRBD2. This CDR3 comprises 14 residues. Germline V CDR1 and CDR2: MNHEY, SVGAGI. V lost 8 bases, J lost 7 bases, and 11 bases stayed unmatched.

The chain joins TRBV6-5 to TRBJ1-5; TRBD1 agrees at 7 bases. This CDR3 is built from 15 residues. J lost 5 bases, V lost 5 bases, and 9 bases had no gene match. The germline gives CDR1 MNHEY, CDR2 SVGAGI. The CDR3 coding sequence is TGTGCCAGCAGTCCAGGGGACAGCGTTTATCAGCCCCAGCATTTT. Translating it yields CASSPGDSVYQPQHF.

The CDR3 nucleotides are TGTGCCAGCAGCCCCTCCTTCGGCGAGCAGTACTTC. Amino acid sequence: CASSPSFGEQYF. The chain joins TRBV7-2 to TRBJ2-7; D is uncertain. The V and J ends lost 5 bases and 6 bases respectively, with 11 bases between them. The CDR3 is 12 residues long. CDR1 and CDR2 (germline): SGHTA, FQGNSA.

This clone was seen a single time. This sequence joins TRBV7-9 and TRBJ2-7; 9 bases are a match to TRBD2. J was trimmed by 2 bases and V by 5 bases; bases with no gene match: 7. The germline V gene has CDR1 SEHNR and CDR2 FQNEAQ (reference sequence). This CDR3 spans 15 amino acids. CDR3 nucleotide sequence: TGTGCCAGCAGCACTTTAGCGGGAGAAACCTACGAGCAGTACTTC. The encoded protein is CASSTLAGETYEQYF.

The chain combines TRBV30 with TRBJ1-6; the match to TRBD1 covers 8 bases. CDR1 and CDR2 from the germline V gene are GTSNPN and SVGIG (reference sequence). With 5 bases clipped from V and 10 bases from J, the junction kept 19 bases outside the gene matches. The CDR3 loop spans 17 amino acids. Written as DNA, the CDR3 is TGTGCCTGGGGCCGCGGACAGGGTGGTTTTATTGGGTCACCCCTCCACTTT. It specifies CAWGRGQGGFIGSPLHF.

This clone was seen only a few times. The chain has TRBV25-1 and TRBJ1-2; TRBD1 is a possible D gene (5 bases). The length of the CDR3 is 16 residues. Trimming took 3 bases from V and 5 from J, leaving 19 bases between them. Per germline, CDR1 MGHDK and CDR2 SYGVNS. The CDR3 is CASSDPDSDTQYGYTF. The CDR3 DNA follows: TGTGCCAGCAGTGATCCTGACAGCGACACACAATATGGCTACACCTTC.

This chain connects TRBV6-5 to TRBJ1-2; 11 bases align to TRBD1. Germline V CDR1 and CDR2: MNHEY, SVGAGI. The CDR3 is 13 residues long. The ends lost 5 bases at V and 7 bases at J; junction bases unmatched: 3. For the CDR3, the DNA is TGTGCCAGCAGTCCGGGGACAGGGGGTGGCTACACCTTC. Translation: CASSPGTGGGYTF.

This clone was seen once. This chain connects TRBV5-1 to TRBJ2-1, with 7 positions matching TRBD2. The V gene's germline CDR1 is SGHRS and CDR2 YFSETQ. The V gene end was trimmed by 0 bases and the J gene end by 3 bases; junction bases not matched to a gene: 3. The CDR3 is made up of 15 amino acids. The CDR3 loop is CASSLEASGYNEQFF. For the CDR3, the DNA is TGCGCCAGCAGCTTGGAGGCTAGCGGCTACAATGAGCAGTTCTTC.

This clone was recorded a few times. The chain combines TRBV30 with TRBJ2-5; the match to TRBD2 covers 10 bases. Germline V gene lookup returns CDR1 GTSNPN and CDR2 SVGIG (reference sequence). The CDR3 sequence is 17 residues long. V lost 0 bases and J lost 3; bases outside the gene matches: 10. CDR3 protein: CAWSVGWLAGGKETQYF. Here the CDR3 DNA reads TGTGCCTGGAGTGTTGGATGGTTAGCGGGGGGAAAAGAGACCCAGTACTTC.